Following are 7 T cell receptor beta chains from one sample sequenced in a study of T cell responses to AZD1222 COVID-19 vaccine. Method: immunoSEQ multiplex PCR; TCRdb's copy keeps in-frame clones and lacks some. This sample carries 15,000 to 20,000 clones, approximately 89% of them seen once, and the ten largest clones take about 9.5%. This specimen consisted of peripheral blood, obtained 28 days after the second AZD1222 dose. The receptors stem from an adult who received the AZD1222 COVID-19 vaccine.

V gene TRBV5-6 combines with J gene TRBJ2-4, with 13 bases that match TRBD2. CDR1 is SGHDT and CDR2 is YYEEEE in the germline V gene. This CDR3 region has 16 residues. The V segment lost 0 bases and the J segment 6 bases; nucleotides outside the gene matches: 3. The CDR3 DNA sequence: TGTGCCAGCAGCTTGGTGACTAGCGGGGGGACAAACATTCAGTACTTC. Translated: CASSLVTSGGTNIQYF. Supplemented by reference TRBV5-6 and TRBJ2-4, the full variable domain reads DAGVTQSPTHLIKTRGQQVTLRCSPKSGHDTVSWYQQALGQGPQFIFQYYEEEERQRGNFPDRFSGHQFPNYSSELNVNALLLGDSALYLCASSLVTSGGTNIQYFGAGTRLSVL.

The rearrangement links TRBV4-1 to TRBJ2-5, with D perhaps TRBD2 (5 bases). The V gene's germline CDR1 is MGHRA and CDR2 YSYEKL. CDR3 length: 15 amino acids. The V end was cut by 6 bases, the J end by 5 bases, with 19 bases between. This CDR3 is CASRRQSAGGETQYF. CDR3 sequence (DNA): TGCGCCAGCAGGCGGCAGTCGGCGGGTGGTGAGACCCAGTACTTC.

The V call is TRBV6-5, the J call TRBJ2-3; 7 bases are a match to TRBD2. The V gene end was trimmed by 8 bases and the J gene end by 8 bases; junction bases not matched to a gene: 7. Germline V gene sequence: CDR1 MNHEY, CDR2 SVGAGI. This CDR3 has 12 residues. This CDR3 is CASRGEAGTQYF. The CDR3 coding sequence is TGTGCCAGCCGGGGGGAGGCCGGTACGCAGTATTTT.

J is TRBJ1-4 and V is TRBV4-1; TRBD1 is a possible D gene (5 bases). V lost 0 bases and J 13 bases, leaving 15 bases between the germline ends. CDR3 length: 14 amino acids. CDR1 and CDR2 from the germline V gene are MGHRA and YSYEKL. CDR3 protein: CASSQDGTPGRLFF. The CDR3 nucleotides are TGCGCCAGCAGCCAAGATGGGACGCCCGGGAGACTGTTTTTT.

The J gene is TRBJ1-6, the V gene TRBV29-1; 9 bases are a match to TRBD1. The germline gives CDR1 SQVTM, CDR2 ANQGSEA. Trimming cost V 6 bases and J 7 bases; bases outside gene matches: 4. The CDR3 spans 13 residues. The DNA for the CDR3 is TGCAGCGTGGCCGGGACAGGGAATTCACCCCTCCACTTT. Its protein is CSVAGTGNSPLHF.

This clone appeared once. The chain combines TRBV9 with TRBJ2-2; TRBD2 agrees at 9 bases. The ends lost 4 bases at V and 2 bases at J; junction bases unmatched: 9. The CDR3 extends over 17 amino acids. Germline CDR1 reads SGDLS; CDR2 reads YYNGEE. CDR3 in amino acids: CASSSPGGRANTGELFF. DNA of the CDR3: TGTGCCAGCAGCTCTCCTGGCGGGAGGGCCAACACCGGGGAGCTGTTTTTT. The complete variable domain, with remaining parts taken from reference TRBV9 and TRBJ2-2, reads DSGVTQTPKHLITATGQRVTLRCSPRSGDLSVYWYQQSLDQGLQFLIQYYNGEERAKGNILERFSAQQFPDLHSELNLSSLELGDSALYFCASSSPGGRANTGELFFGEGSRLTVL.

This clone has a single count. The gene calls are TRBV5-4 and TRBJ1-2, with a possible D match to TRBD1 (6 bases). This CDR3 is built from 14 residues. V was cut by 4 bases and J by 0 bases, with 10 bases left in between. The germline CDR1 and CDR2 sequences are SGHNT and YYREEE (reference sequence). The DNA of the CDR3 is TGTGCCAGCAGCCGGACAGTGGCTAACTATGGCTACACCTTC. Translated, it gives CASSRTVANYGYTF.